This T cell receptor (beta chain) was found in a study of human thymus T cells. The CDR3 has 16 residues. V lost 1 base to trimming and J lost 4 bases; unmatched junction nucleotides: 6. The germline gives CDR1 LGHNA, CDR2 YNFKEQ. Repertoires were generated with immunoSEQ multiplex PCR, while TCRdb's copy carries only in-frame clones and drops some. The table has some 120,000 clones, 90% to 95% seen once. Resected material from corrective heart surgery provided the thymus tissue analysed. The source is a boy in the first two years of life with a congenital heart defect but otherwise immunologically healthy. The chain combines TRBV4-2 with TRBJ2-3; 9 bases map to TRBD2. Sequencing was done on a sample of thymus tissue. CDR3 protein: CASSQGAGGPSDTQYF. The CDR3 DNA follows: TGTGCCAGCAGCCAAGGGGCGGGGGGGCCCTCAGATACGCAGTATTTT.